A single sample is the source of the 8 T cell receptor beta chains below, sequenced in a study of T-cell memory formation after mild COVID-19. TCRdb passed the 5' RACE reads through MiXCR, listing each CDR3 protein once. The table lists around 90,000 distinct CDR3 sequences, about 13% of them singletons. Sequencing was done on a sample of PBMCs or a T cell subset sorted from them (not recorded which). The receptor source for this set is an adult woman who had mild COVID-19 (a few samples of this study predate the infection). Cell type and time point are not known.

This clonotype showed up just a few times. The chain employs TRBV23-1 and TRBJ2-7; TRBD1 matches 12 bases. TRBV23-1 is placed among ORFs of uncertain function. This CDR3 comprises 18 residues. V gave up 8 bases and J gave up 3 bases; unmatched junction bases: 17. The chain's CDR3 is CASPILGQGARSDYEQYF. CDR3 in DNA: TGCGCCAGCCCCATCCTGGGACAGGGGGCGAGAAGCGACTACGAGCAGTACTTC.

This clonotype was detected only a few times. V gene TRBV5-1 combines with J gene TRBJ1-2; D is ambiguous. The CDR3 has 13 amino acids. Between the trimmed V and J ends, which lost 4 bases and 4 bases, there was a span of 11 bases. The V gene's germline CDR1 is SGHRS and CDR2 YFSETQ. In DNA, the CDR3 is TGCGCCAGCAGCCCTTGGTGGGGCTATGGCTACACCTTC. It translates to CASSPWWGYGYTF. The whole variable domain, remainder taken from reference TRBV5-1 and TRBJ1-2, is KAGVTQTPRYLIKTRGQQVTLSCSPISGHRSVSWYQQTPGQGLQFLFEYFSETQRNKGNFPGRFSGRQFSNSRSEMNVSTLELGDSALYLCASSPWWGYGYTFGSGTRLTVV.

The chain is built from TRBV6-4 and TRBJ1-1, with a tentative D call TRBD1 (5 bases). V lost 4 bases and J lost 3, with 9 bases in between. The length of the CDR3 is 13 residues. Per germline, CDR1 MRHNA and CDR2 SNTAGT. CDR3 sequence (DNA): TGTGCCAGCAGTGTAGACAGATACACTGAAGCTTTCTTT. This codes for CASSVDRYTEAFF.

The chain combines TRBV5-8 with TRBJ2-3; 7 bases are shared with TRBD2. The CDR3 extends over 15 amino acids. Germline loops: CDR1 SGHTS, CDR2 YDEGEE. Trimming cost V 2 bases and J 1 base; bases outside gene matches: 4. In nucleotides, the CDR3 is TGTGCCAGCAGCTTTTGGGGGGGGGGCACAGATACGCAGTATTTT. Translating gives CASSFWGGGTDTQYF.

For the CDR3, the DNA is TGTGCCACCGCAACCCAGGGCAATCAGCCCCAGCATTTT. Residues: CATATQGNQPQHF. The J gene is TRBJ1-5, the V gene TRBV24-1; no definite D call. The CDR3 has 13 residues. Germline V lookup: CDR1 KGHDR, CDR2 SFDVKD. V was cut by 9 bases and J by 2 bases, with 10 bases left in between.

This clonotype was detected only a few times. V usage is TRBV5-1 and J usage is TRBJ2-2; unclear D gene. The germline CDR1 and CDR2 sequences are SGHRS and YFSETQ. The CDR3 is 14 amino acids. Trimming shortened V by 4 bases and J by 9 bases, and 16 bases separated the two germline ends. The CDR3 nucleotides are TGCGCCAGCAGCGAACCTATGGATCGACGGGAGCTGTTTTTT. Translation gives CASSEPMDRRELFF.

This chain uses TRBV24-1 with TRBJ2-3; TRBD2 might be the D (6 bases). Germline CDR1 is KGHDR and CDR2 is SFDVKD. The CDR3 is 12 amino acids. V was clipped by 12 bases and J by 0 bases, with 9 bases between them. CDR3 region: CAAGLSTDTQYF. The CDR3 nucleotides are TGTGCCGCGGGGCTTAGCACAGATACGCAGTATTTT.

This clonotype showed up just a few times. V and J are TRBV12-3 or TRBV12-4 and TRBJ1-1; tentative D call: TRBD1 (5 bases). Trimming removed 7 bases at V and 1 base at J, with 13 bases between. This CDR3 region has 14 residues. CDR3 loop: CASTRGGTNTEAFF. CDR3 nucleotide sequence: TGTGCCAGCACCCGGGGGGGGACGAACACTGAAGCTTTCTTT.